This T cell receptor beta chain was sequenced for a study of blood T cell repertoires in COVID-19. CDR3 length: 15 residues. The V gene end was trimmed by 4 bases and the J gene end by 4 bases; junction bases not matched to a gene: 6. Germline V lookup: CDR1 SGDLS, CDR2 YYNGEE. Authors' analysis steps: Amplifying reference gene primers gave estimates of nucleated cell counts. The method was immunoSEQ multiplex PCR; TCRdb's version includes in-frame clones alone and lacks a portion of them. D and trimming were read from the DNA, whereas the V and J calls and clone size are those reported in that table. This sample has some 380,000 clones; roughly 86% occur once, and the top ten carry about 2.1%.

The chain uses TRBV9 and TRBJ2-1, with TRBD1 identical over 9 bases. Sequencing was done on a sample of PBMCs or T cells enriched from blood (not recorded which). The source is a woman between 40 and 50 years old with acute COVID-19. This CDR3 reads CASSKRQGVYNEQFF. The CDR3 DNA is TGTGCCAGCAGCAAAAGACAGGGGGTGTACAATGAGCAGTTCTTC.